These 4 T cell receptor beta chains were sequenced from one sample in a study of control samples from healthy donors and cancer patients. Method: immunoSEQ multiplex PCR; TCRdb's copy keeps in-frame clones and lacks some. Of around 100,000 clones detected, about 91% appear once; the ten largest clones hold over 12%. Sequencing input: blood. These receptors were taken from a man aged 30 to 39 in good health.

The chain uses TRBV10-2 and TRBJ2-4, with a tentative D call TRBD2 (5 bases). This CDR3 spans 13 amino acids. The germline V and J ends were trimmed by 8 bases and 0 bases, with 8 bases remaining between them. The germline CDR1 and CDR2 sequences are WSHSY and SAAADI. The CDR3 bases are TGCGCCAGCGCGGGTTTAGCCAAAAACATTCAGTACTTC. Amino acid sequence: CASAGLAKNIQYF.

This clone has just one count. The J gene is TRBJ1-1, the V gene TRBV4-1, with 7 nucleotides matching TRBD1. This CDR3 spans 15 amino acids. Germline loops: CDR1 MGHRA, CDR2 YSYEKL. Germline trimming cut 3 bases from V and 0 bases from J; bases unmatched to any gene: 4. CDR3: CASSHETGLNTEAFF. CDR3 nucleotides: TGCGCCAGCAGCCACGAGACAGGGTTGAACACTGAAGCTTTCTTT.

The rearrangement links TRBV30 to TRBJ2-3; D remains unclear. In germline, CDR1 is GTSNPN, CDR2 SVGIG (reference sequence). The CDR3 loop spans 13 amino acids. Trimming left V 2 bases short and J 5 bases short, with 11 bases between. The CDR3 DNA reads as TGTGCCTGGAGTTACTTAGCAGGAGATACGCAGTATTTT. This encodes CAWSYLAGDTQYF.

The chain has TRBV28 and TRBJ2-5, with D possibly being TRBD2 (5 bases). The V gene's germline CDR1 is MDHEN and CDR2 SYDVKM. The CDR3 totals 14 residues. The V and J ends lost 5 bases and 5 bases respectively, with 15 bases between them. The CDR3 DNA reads TGTGCCAGCAGTCCATCCGGCGGGTTGGAGACCCAGTACTTC. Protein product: CASSPSGGLETQYF.